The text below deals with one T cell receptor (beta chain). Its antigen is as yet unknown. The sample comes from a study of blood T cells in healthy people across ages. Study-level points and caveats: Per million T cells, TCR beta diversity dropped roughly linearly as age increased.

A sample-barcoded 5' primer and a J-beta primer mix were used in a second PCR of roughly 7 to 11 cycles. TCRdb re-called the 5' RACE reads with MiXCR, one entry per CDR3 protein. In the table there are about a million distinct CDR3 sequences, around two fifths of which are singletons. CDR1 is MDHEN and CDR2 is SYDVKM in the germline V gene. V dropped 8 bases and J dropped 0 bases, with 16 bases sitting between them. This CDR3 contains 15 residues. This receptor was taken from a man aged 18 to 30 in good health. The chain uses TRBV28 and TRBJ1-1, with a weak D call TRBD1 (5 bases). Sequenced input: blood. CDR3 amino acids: CASSVGFRVNTEAFF. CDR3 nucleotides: TGTGCCAGCTCGGTCGGGTTCAGGGTGAACACTGAAGCTTTCTTT.